This TCR beta chain originates from a study of OX40 agonist ivuxolimab in advanced cancers. Note on this clone: The antigen is undetermined.

Drawing of blood for sampling happened at baseline, at cycle 4 day 1, and at cycle 7 day 1. This CDR3 is built from 14 residues. From germline, CDR1 is SGHTA and CDR2 FQGTGA. V gave up 0 bases and J gave up 5 bases, with 10 bases separating them. Study-wide results and caveats: On average, CD8+ T cells had more expanded clones than CD4+.

The table came from immunoSEQ multiplex PCR; TCRdb's copy has only in-frame clones and leaves some out. The repertoire includes approximately 46,000 clones, roughly 87% of them detected once, and roughly 18% sits in the top ten. The receptor's source is an adult with an advanced solid tumor such as melanoma, head and neck, liver or kidney cancer. The chain carries TRBV7-3 and TRBJ2-5, with D maybe TRBD2 (6 bases). The source material was CD4+ or CD8+ T cells sorted from blood, sampled in a trial of the OX40 agonist ivuxolimab. Here the CDR3 reads CASSLTGGLETQYF. In DNA, the CDR3 is TGTGCCAGCAGCTTAACGGGGGGACTCGAGACCCAGTACTTC.